Listed below are T cell receptor beta chains from one sample, sequenced in a study of cytomegalovirus exposure and HLA in healthy donors. Data came from immunoSEQ multiplex PCR; TCRdb stores just in-frame clones and leaves some out. The sample lists 150,000 to 200,000 clones, around four fifths occurring once. What was sequenced was PBMCs. The receptors come from a woman aged 45-65 years in good health and CMV-seropositive. Each CDR3 is given with its conserved first and last residue. Each record gives: J gene, D gene, V gene, clone size, CDR3 protein, CDR3 DNA. The D gene is left open where the match is weak. Expanded clones are given a class, and other clones once, few, many or no size at all.

J: TRBJ1-2; D: NA; V: TRBV19; size: once; CDR3: CASRGTLEEGYTF; DNA: TGTGCCAGCCGAGGCACCCTCGAGGAAGGCTACACCTTC
J: TRBJ2-3; D: NA; V: TRBV7-2; size: NA; CDR3: CASSYGQGTDTQYF; DNA: TGTGCCAGCAGCTATGGGCAGGGGACAGATACGCAGTATTTT
J: TRBJ1-2; D: NA; V: TRBV1; size: NA; CDR3: CTSSQYKESPEVYGYTF; DNA: TGCACCAGCAGCCAATACAAGGAGTCCCCGGAGGTATATGGCTACACCTTC
J: TRBJ2-5; D: TRBD1; V: TRBV5-1; size: NA; CDR3: CASSLGTGLQETQYF; DNA: TGCGCCAGCAGCCTCGGGACAGGGCTCCAAGAGACCCAGTACTTC
J: TRBJ2-7; D: TRBD1; V: TRBV7-6; size: NA; CDR3: CASSLRGYEQYF; DNA: TGTGCCAGCAGCCTCAGGGGGTACGAGCAGTACTTC
J: TRBJ1-4; D: NA; V: TRBV4-2; size: NA; CDR3: CASSQPGRDKTGTNEKLFF; DNA: TGTGCCAGCAGCCAACCCGGGAGGGACAAGACAGGCACTAATGAAAAACTGTTTTTT
J: TRBJ2-7; D: NA; V: TRBV29-1; size: NA; CDR3: CSARVGGFYEQYF; DNA: TGCAGCGCTAGAGTCGGCGGGTTTTACGAGCAGTACTTC
J: TRBJ2-1; D: TRBD2; V: TRBV2; size: NA; CDR3: CASSGGLARGGEQFF; DNA: TGTGCCAGCAGTGGGGGACTAGCAAGGGGGGGGGAGCAGTTCTTC
J: TRBJ2-3; D: TRBD2; V: TRBV2; size: NA; CDR3: CASSEASGSRVQYF; DNA: TGTGCCAGCAGTGAGGCTAGCGGGAGTAGGGTGCAGTATTTT
J: TRBJ2-7; D: NA; V: TRBV6-1; size: NA; CDR3: CASSEALITVYEQYF; DNA: TGTGCCAGCAGTGAAGCGCTTATCACAGTCTACGAGCAGTACTTC
J: TRBJ2-2; D: NA; V: TRBV4-3; size: NA; CDR3: CASSQMWRSGAGELFF; DNA: TGCGCCAGCAGCCAAATGTGGAGGTCGGGCGCCGGGGAGCTGTTTTTT
J: TRBJ2-7; D: TRBD1; V: TRBV7-9; size: NA; CDR3: CASSLHGQGYEQYF; DNA: TGTGCCAGCAGCCTTCACGGACAGGGCTACGAGCAGTACTTC
J: TRBJ2-7; D: TRBD2; V: TRBV2; size: NA; CDR3: CASSVRGGVREQYF; DNA: TGTGCCAGCAGTGTTCGGGGGGGGGTAAGGGAGCAGTACTTC
J: TRBJ2-7; D: TRBD1; V: TRBV4-1; size: NA; CDR3: CASRQGQGANYEQYF; DNA: TGCGCCAGCAGACAAGGACAGGGGGCAAACTACGAGCAGTACTTC
J: TRBJ2-7; D: TRBD2; V: TRBV5-1; size: NA; CDR3: CASSLEAGTTYEQYF; DNA: TGCGCCAGCAGCTTGGAGGCAGGGACTACCTACGAGCAGTACTTC
J: TRBJ2-7; D: NA; V: TRBV7-9; size: NA; CDR3: CSSSLAGTSYEQYF; DNA: TGTTCCAGCAGCCTGGCTGGGACATCCTACGAGCAGTACTTC
J: TRBJ2-3; D: NA; V: TRBV5-1; size: NA; CDR3: CASSSRTISTDTQYF; DNA: TGCGCCAGCAGCTCCAGGACTATAAGCACAGATACGCAGTATTTT
J: TRBJ2-1; D: NA; V: TRBV14; size: NA; CDR3: CASSQLDNYNEQFF; DNA: TGTGCCAGCAGCCAATTGGACAACTACAATGAGCAGTTCTTC
J: TRBJ2-7; D: TRBD2; V: TRBV30; size: NA; CDR3: CAWRYPAGGPLYYEQYF; DNA: TGTGCCTGGAGGTACCCAGCGGGAGGTCCCCTATACTACGAGCAGTACTTC
J: TRBJ2-1; D: TRBD2; V: TRBV7-6; size: NA; CDR3: CASSPLPGLAVLPPFYNEQFF; DNA: TGTGCCAGCAGCCCCCTCCCGGGACTAGCGGTTCTTCCCCCCTTCTACAATGAGCAGTTCTTC